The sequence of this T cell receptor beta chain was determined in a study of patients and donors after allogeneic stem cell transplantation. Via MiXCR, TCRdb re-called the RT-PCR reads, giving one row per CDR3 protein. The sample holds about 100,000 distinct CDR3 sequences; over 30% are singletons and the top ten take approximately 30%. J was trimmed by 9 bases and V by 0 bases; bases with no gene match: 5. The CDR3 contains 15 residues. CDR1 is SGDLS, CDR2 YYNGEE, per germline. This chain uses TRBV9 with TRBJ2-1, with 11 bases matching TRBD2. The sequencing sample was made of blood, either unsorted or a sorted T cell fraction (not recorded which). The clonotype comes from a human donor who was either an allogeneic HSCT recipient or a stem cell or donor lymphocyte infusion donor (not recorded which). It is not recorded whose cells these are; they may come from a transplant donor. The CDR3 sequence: CASSVVSGRVGEQFF. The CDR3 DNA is TGTGCCAGCAGCGTAGTTAGCGGGAGGGTCGGTGAGCAGTTCTTC. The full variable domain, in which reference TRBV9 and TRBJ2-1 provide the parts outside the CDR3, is DSGVTQTPKHLITATGQRVTLRCSPRSGDLSVYWYQQSLDQGLQFLIQYYNGEERAKGNILERFSAQQFPDLHSELNLSSLELGDSALYFCASSVVSGRVGEQFFGPGTRLTVL.